These 15 T cell receptor beta chains originate from one sample sequenced in a study of tumor and adjacent non-tumor tissue in lung cancer (dated by TCRdb to 2017 to 2018). Library method: multiplex PCR. The listed sequencing device is Illumina HiSeq 2500. Following protocols modified from ARM-PCR, the researchers constructed TCRbeta libraries through three rounds of nested PCR with primers (Table S4). TCRdb ran its own pipeline on the public reads, namely fastp trimming at Q25 and MiXCR clone calling, and kept in-frame beta chains. One record per CDR3 amino acid sequence lists the most common genes and DNA. The table for this sample lists almost 75,000 distinct CDR3 sequences; around 70% of them were counted only once. The top ten clonotypes cover around 30% of the sample. RNA was isolated from bulk unsorted tissue, and RNA quality was assessed with a NanoDrop ND-1000 and an Agilent 2100. Normal lung samples were distant non-tumor tissue taken more than 3 cm from the tumor edge.

The sequencing input was distant non-tumor lung tissue. The receptors here all came from a woman between 45 and 65 years old with non-small cell lung cancer.

This clonotype was seen a handful of times. The V and J genes are TRBV7-2 and TRBJ2-3; no definite D call. CDR3 length equals 15 residues. Deletions cut 1 base from V and 0 bases from J, with 8 bases between. Germline loops: CDR1 SGHTA, CDR2 FQGNSA. The CDR3: CASSLDYLSTDTQYF. The DNA for the CDR3 is TGTGCCAGCAGCTTAGACTACCTTAGCACAGATACGCAGTATTTT. The full variable domain, with the rest looked up from reference TRBV7-2 and TRBJ2-3, is GAGVSQSPSNKVTEKGKDVELRCDPISGHTALYWYRQSLGQGLEFLIYFQGNSAPDKSGLPSDRFSAERTGGSVSTLTIQRTQQEDSAVYLCASSLDYLSTDTQYFGPGTRLTVL.

The sample holds many counts of this clonotype. J is TRBJ1-3 and V is TRBV11-2, with no clear D. Germline values: CDR1 SGHAT, CDR2 FQNNGV. V lost 1 base and J 0 bases, leaving 7 bases between the germline ends. This CDR3 comprises 15 residues. CDR3 amino acids: CASSLGRSSGNTIYF. The CDR3 region has the DNA TGTGCCAGCAGCTTAGGGCGGAGCTCTGGAAACACCATATATTTT.

On this clonotype: Germline and junction disagree at one end, which may indicate a read error. The chain employs TRBV20-1 and TRBJ2-6, with TRBD2 matching 7 bases. The CDR3 runs 17 residues. Germline lookup yields CDR1 DFQATT and CDR2 SNEGSKA (reference sequence). The CDR3 DNA follows: TGCAGTGCTAGAGATCTAGCGGAGCCCTCCGGGGACAACGTCCTGACTTTC. Protein product: CSARDLAEPSGDNVLTF.

A note on this clonotype: A read error is possible here, since a much larger clone lies one base away. The rearrangement joins TRBV29-1 to TRBJ1-1, with D unclear. This CDR3 contains 10 residues. Trimming cost V 6 bases and J 10 bases, with 12 bases left between them. The germline gives CDR1 SQVTM, CDR2 ANQGSEA. CDR3 nucleotides: TGCAGCGTCGATGTAAAACGAGCTTTCTTT. Translating it yields CSVDVKRAFF.

With regard to this clonotype: Here the CDR3 omits its conserved ending phenylalanine or tryptophan, so a read error is the likely source. The V and J genes are TRBV30 and TRBJ1-2; D may be TRBD1 (6 bases). This CDR3 is built from 14 residues. V was clipped by 1 base and J by 8 bases, with 17 bases between them. Germline V gene lookup returns CDR1 GTSNPN and CDR2 SVGIG (reference sequence). Here the CDR3 DNA reads TGTGCCTGGAGTGCTTTAGTACAGGGCGCAGGCTACACCTCC. Translated: CAWSALVQGAGYTS.

A remark on this clonotype: This may arise from a read error, as a much more abundant clone is one base away. The J gene is TRBJ2-1, the V gene TRBV6-2 or TRBV6-3, with 11 bases identical to TRBD2. This CDR3 has 18 residues. Germline V CDR1 and CDR2: MNHEY, SVGEGT. CDR3 nucleotides: TGTGCCTGCAGTTACGCTAGCGGGAGGCCAAGCTCCTACAATGAGCAGTTCTTC. Protein product: CACSYASGRPSSYNEQFF.

By frequency in the sample, this clonotype is medium-sized. V gene TRBV11-3 combines with J gene TRBJ2-1; 9 nucleotides match TRBD2. V was pared by 4 bases and J by 0 bases, with 4 bases of the junction left unmatched. CDR1 and CDR2 from the germline V gene are SGHNT and YENEEA. This CDR3 region has 16 residues. In nucleotides, the CDR3 is TGTGCCAGCAGCTCACGTAGCGGGAGCTCCTACAATGAGCAGTTCTTC. Translated: CASSSRSGSSYNEQFF. The full variable domain, rest sourced from reference TRBV11-3 and TRBJ2-1, is EAGVVQSPRYKIIEKKQPVAFWCNPISGHNTLYWYLQNLGQGPELLIRYENEEAVDDSQLPKDRFSAERLKGVDSTLKIQPAELGDSAVYLCASSSRSGSSYNEQFFGPGTRLTVL.

Notes on this clonotype: The CDR3 does not end in the conserved phenylalanine or tryptophan, so this is likely a read error. The chain links TRBV20-1 to TRBJ2-7; D perhaps matches TRBD2 (6 bases). With 0 bases removed from V and 6 bases from J, the gap between germline ends came to 15 bases. The CDR3 covers 14 residues. Germline CDR1 is DFQATT and CDR2 is SNEGSKA (reference sequence). In nucleotides, the CDR3 is TGCAGTGCTAGAGATCGGGGGAAAACCTGCGAGCAGTACTCC. This translates into CSARDRGKTCEQYS.

As concerns this clonotype: This may be a read error, as it is one base from a much larger clone. The chain employs TRBV5-5 and TRBJ2-7; D is perhaps TRBD1 (6 bases). The CDR3 contains 14 residues. Germline-derived CDR1 and CDR2 are SGHKS and YYEKEE (reference sequence). CDR3: CASSLGQGIREHYF. Here the CDR3 DNA reads TGTGCCAGCAGCTTGGGTCAGGGGATCAGGGAGCACTACTTC. The full variable domain, rest sourced from reference TRBV5-5 and TRBJ2-7, is DAGVTQSPTHLIKTRGQQVTLRCSPISGHKSVSWYQQVLGQGPQFIFQYYEKEERGRGNFPDRFSARQFPNYSSELNVNALLLGDSALYLCASSLGQGIREHYFGPGTRLTVT.

Note on this clonotype: Mismatch with germline at one junction end may stem from a read error. The gene calls are TRBV6-6 and TRBJ1-1; D is unclear. The CDR3 length is 13 residues. Germline V gene data show CDR1 as MNHNY and CDR2 as SVGAGI (reference sequence). The CDR3 DNA reads as TGTGCCAACAGTTTGGAAGATACTACTGAAGCTTTCTTT. This sequence encodes CANSLEDTTEAFF.

This clonotype was detected ten times or more. V is TRBV29-1 and J is TRBJ2-1; D gene uncertain. The CDR3 spans 12 residues. Trimming stripped 6 bases from V and 3 bases from J, with 9 bases between. Germline CDR1 is SQVTM and CDR2 is ANQGSEA. The CDR3 DNA reads TGCAGCGTCGACCCGGACTACAATGAGCAGTTCTTC. It specifies CSVDPDYNEQFF.

Note on this clonotype: A read error is possible here, since a much larger clone lies one base away. J is TRBJ2-1 and V is TRBV12-3 or TRBV12-4; 10 nucleotides match TRBD2. The V segment lost 10 bases and the J segment 9 bases; nucleotides outside the gene matches: 15. The CDR3 is made up of 15 amino acids. As DNA, the CDR3 is TGTGCCAACACCCGGGGCCTAGCGGGAGTGGGTGAGCAGTTCTTC. This sequence encodes CANTRGLAGVGEQFF.

This clonotype was found many times. This chain joins TRBV29-1 and TRBJ2-1, with TRBD2 as a possible D gene (5 bases). In germline, CDR1 is SQVTM, CDR2 ANQGSEA. This CDR3 has 12 amino acids. V was trimmed by 2 bases and J by 4 bases, leaving 6 bases between them. In DNA, the CDR3 is TGCAGCGTTGAAACGGGGTACAATGAGCAGTTCTTC. Amino acid sequence: CSVETGYNEQFF.

The rearrangement uses TRBV11-1 and TRBJ2-3; D is ambiguous. Trimming shortened V by 9 bases and J by 5 bases, and 21 bases separated the two germline ends. Germline CDR1 is SGHAT and CDR2 is FQDESV (reference sequence). The CDR3 totals 15 residues. CDR3 sequence reads: CARSLSVGSIDTQYF. The CDR3, as DNA: TGTGCCAGGAGCCTCTCTGTGGGGTCCATAGATACGCAGTATTTT.

This clonotype came up many times. The V call is TRBV20-1, the J call TRBJ2-5; D is ambiguous. The CDR3 runs 15 residues. Per the germline V gene, CDR1 is DFQATT and CDR2 is SNEGSKA (reference sequence). V gave up 3 bases and J gave up 1 base, with 15 bases separating them. As DNA, the CDR3 is TGCAGTGCTAGTAGGGTGCCCGGTGTCCAAGAGACCCAGTACTTC. Residues: CSASRVPGVQETQYF.